This T cell receptor beta chain was recorded in a study of breast tumors, draining lymph nodes, adjacent tissues. V lost 4 bases and J 3 bases, leaving 10 bases between the germline ends. CDR3 size: 13 residues. The germline V gene has CDR1 SQVTM and CDR2 ANQGSEA. TCRdb ran MiXCR on the multiplex PCR reads and lists one entry per CDR3 protein. This sample yields tens of thousands of distinct CDR3 sequences, of which approximately 57% are seen a single time; roughly 19% belongs to the top ten. The chain links TRBV29-1 to TRBJ2-1; D remains ambiguous. Sequencing was performed on breast tumor tissue. This receptor was obtained from a female donor with breast cancer. Some clones in this sample may be carry-over from other donors' samples. Here the CDR3 reads CSVGVVNYNEQFF. In DNA, the CDR3 is TGCAGCGTTGGGGTAGTGAACTACAATGAGCAGTTCTTC.